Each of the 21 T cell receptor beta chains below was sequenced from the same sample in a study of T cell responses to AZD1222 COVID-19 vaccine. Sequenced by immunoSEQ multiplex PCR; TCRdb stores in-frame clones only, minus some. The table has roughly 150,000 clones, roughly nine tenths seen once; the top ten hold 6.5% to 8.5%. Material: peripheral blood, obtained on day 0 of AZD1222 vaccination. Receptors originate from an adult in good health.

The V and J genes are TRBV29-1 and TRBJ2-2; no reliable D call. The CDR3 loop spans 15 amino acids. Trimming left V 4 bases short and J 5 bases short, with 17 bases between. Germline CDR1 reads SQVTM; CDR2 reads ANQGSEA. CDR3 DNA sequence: TGCAGCGTTGCGGCAGGTTGGGCAATGACCGGGGAGCTGTTTTTT. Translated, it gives CSVAAGWAMTGELFF.

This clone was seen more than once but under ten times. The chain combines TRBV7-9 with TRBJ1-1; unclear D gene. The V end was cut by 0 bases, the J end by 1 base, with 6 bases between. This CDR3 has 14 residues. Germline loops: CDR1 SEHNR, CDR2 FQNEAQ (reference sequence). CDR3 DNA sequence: TGTGCCAGCAGCTTAGCGCTTGGGAACACTGAAGCTTTCTTT. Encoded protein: CASSLALGNTEAFF.

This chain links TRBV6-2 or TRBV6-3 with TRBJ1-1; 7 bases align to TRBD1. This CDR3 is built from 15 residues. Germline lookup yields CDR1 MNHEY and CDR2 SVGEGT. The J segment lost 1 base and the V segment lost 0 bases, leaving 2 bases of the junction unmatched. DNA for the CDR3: TGTGCCAGCAGTTACTCTCGACAGGGGAACACTGAAGCTTTCTTT. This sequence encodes CASSYSRQGNTEAFF.

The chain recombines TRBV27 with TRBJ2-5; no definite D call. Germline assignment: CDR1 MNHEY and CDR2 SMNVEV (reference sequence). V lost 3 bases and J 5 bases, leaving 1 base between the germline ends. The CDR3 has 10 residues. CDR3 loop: CASSLETQYF. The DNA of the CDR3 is TGTGCCAGCAGTTTGGAGACCCAGTACTTC.

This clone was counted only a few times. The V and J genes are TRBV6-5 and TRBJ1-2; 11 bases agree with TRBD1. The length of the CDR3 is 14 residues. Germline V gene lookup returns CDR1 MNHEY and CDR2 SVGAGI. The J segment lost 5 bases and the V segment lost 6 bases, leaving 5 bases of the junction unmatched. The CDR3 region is CASRSGQGAYGYTF. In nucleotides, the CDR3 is TGTGCCAGCAGAAGCGGACAGGGGGCGTATGGCTACACCTTC.

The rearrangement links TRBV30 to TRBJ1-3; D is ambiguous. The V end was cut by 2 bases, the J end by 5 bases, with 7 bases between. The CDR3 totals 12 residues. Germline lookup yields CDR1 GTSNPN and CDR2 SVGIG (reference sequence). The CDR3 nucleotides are TGTGCCTGGAGTCCGGGCCGAAACACCATATATTTT. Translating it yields CAWSPGRNTIYF.

The CDR3 nucleotides read TGTGCCACGGGACTAACGGGTGAGCAGTTCTTC. Amino acid sequence: CATGLTGEQFF. The chain is built from TRBV3-1 (or the pseudogene TRBV3-2) and TRBJ2-1; 7 bases are shared with TRBD2. The V and J ends lost 10 bases and 9 bases, in that order; junction bases with no gene match: 6. Germline values: CDR1 LGHDT, CDR2 YNNKEL (reference sequence). The CDR3 length is 11 residues.

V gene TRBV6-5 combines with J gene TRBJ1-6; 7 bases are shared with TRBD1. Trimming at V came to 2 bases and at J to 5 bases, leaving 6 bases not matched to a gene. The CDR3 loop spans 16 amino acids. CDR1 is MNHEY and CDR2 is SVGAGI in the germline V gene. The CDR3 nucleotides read TGTGCCAGCAGTTACCTATTCACAGGGGATAATTCACCCCTCCACTTT. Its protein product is CASSYLFTGDNSPLHF.

CDR3 amino acids: CASSLLGSGAGDTQYF. The CDR3, as DNA: TGTGCCAGCAGCCTCCTAGGAAGCGGGGCCGGAGATACGCAGTATTTT. The chain has TRBV7-3 and TRBJ2-3; 7 positions match TRBD2. The V gene end was trimmed by 5 bases and the J gene end by 5 bases; junction bases not matched to a gene: 13. Germline CDR1 and CDR2: SGHTA and FQGTGA. CDR3 length equals 16 residues.

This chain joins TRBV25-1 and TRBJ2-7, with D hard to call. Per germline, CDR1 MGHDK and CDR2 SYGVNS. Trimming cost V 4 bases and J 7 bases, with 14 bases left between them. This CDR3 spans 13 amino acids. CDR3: CASSGVRVREQYF. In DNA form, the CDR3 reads TGTGCCAGCAGTGGCGTTAGGGTAAGGGAGCAGTACTTC.

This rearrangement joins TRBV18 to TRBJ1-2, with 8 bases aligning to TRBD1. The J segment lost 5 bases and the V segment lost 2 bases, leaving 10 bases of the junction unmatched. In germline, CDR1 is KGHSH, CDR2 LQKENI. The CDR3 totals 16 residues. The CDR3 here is CASSPVRQGNFYGYTF. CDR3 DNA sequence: TGTGCCAGCTCACCAGTAAGACAGGGGAACTTTTATGGCTACACCTTC.

The CDR3 DNA is TGTGCCAGTAGGATGGAGGGGGCTGAGACCCAGTACTTC. As protein: CASRMEGAETQYF. The chain uses TRBV19 and TRBJ2-5, with D perhaps TRBD1 (7 bases). CDR1 and CDR2 from the germline V gene are LNHDA and SQIVND (reference sequence). The CDR3 runs 13 residues. Trimming took off 6 bases at V and 5 bases at J, with 13 bases between the two ends. The full variable domain, its missing parts supplied by reference TRBV19 and TRBJ2-5, is DGGITQSPKYLFRKEGQNVTLSCEQNLNHDAMYWYRQDPGQGLRLIYYSQIVNDFQKGDIAEGYSVSREKKESFPLTVTSAQKNPTAFYLCASRMEGAETQYFGPGTRLLVL.

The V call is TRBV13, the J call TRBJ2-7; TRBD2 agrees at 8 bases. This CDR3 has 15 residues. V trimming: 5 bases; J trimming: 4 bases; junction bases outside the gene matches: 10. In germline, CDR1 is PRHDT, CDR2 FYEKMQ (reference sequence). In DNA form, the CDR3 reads TGTGCCAGCAGCCCCCCCCGACGGGGGGGGTACGAGCAGTACTTC. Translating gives CASSPPRRGGYEQYF.

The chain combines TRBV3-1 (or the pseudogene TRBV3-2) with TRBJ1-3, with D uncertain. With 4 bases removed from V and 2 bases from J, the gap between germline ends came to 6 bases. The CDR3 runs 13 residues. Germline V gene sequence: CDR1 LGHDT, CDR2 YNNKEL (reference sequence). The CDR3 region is CASSLTPGNTIYF. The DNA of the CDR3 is TGTGCCAGCAGCCTCACTCCTGGAAACACCATATATTTT.

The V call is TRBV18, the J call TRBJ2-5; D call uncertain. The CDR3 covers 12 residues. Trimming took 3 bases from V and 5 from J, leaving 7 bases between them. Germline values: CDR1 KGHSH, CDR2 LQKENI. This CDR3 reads CASSPMSETQYF. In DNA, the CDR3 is TGTGCCAGCTCACCGATGTCTGAGACCCAGTACTTC.

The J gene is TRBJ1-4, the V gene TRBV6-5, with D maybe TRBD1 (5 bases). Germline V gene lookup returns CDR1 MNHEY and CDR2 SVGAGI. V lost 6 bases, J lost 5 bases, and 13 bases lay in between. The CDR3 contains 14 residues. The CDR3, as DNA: TGTGCCAGCAGCCAGGGTGGGGCAAATGAAAAACTGTTTTTT. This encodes CASSQGGANEKLFF.

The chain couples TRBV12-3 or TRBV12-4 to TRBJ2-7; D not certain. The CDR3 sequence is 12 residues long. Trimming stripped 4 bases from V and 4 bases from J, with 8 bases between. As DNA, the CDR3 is TGTGCCAGCAGTTATTCTGTATACGAGCAGTACTTC. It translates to CASSYSVYEQYF.

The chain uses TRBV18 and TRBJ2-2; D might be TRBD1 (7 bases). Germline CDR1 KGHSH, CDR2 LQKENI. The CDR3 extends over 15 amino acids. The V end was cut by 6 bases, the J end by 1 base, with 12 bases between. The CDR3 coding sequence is TGTGCCAGCTCGCGGGACAGACAGAACACCGGGGAGCTGTTTTTT. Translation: CASSRDRQNTGELFF.

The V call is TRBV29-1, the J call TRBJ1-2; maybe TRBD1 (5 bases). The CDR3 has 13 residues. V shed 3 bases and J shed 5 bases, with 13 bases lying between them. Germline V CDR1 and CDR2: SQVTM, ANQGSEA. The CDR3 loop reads CSVDGGRQYGYTF. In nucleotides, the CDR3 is TGCAGCGTTGATGGGGGAAGGCAGTATGGCTACACCTTC. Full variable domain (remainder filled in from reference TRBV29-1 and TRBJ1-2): SAVISQKPSRDICQRGTSLTIQCQVDSQVTMMFWYRQQPGQSLTLIATANQGSEATYESGFVIDKFPISRPNLTFSTLTVSNMSPEDSSIYLCSVDGGRQYGYTFGSGTRLTVV.

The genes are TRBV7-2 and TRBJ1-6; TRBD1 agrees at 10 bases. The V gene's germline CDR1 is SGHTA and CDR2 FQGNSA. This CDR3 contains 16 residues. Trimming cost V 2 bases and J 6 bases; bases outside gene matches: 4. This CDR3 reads CASSLRTGGRNSPLHF. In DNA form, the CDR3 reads TGTGCCAGCAGCTTACGGACAGGGGGACGTAATTCACCCCTCCACTTT.

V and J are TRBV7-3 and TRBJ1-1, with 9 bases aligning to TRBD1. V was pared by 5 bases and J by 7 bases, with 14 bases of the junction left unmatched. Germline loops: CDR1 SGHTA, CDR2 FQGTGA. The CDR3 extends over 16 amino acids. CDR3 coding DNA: TGTGCCAGCAGCCCTAGTCCCGGGACAGGGTCCATTGAAGCTTTCTTT. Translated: CASSPSPGTGSIEAFF.